A selection of T cell receptor beta chains follows, all from one sample in a study of cytomegalovirus exposure and HLA in healthy donors. Sequencing was performed with immunoSEQ multiplex PCR; in TCRdb, only in-frame clones are kept and a portion is missing. The sample consists of around 64,000 clones, 75% to 80% of them appearing once. Sequencing was done on a sample of PBMCs. The receptors come from a man aged 18 to 30 in good health and CMV-seropositive. Both conserved end residues are part of each CDR3. D genes are given only for firm matches. Clone size appears in some rows only: once, few, many, or a class for an expanded clone.

D	V	size	J	DNA	CDR3
TRBD1	TRBV5-1	NA	TRBJ2-1	TGCGCCAGCAGCTGGTCCACAGGGGGATACAATGAGCAGTTCTTC	CASSWSTGGYNEQFF
TRBD1	TRBV18	NA	TRBJ1-1	TGTGCCAGCTCCACCGACAGGGCAGCTGAAGCTTTCTTT	CASSTDRAAEAFF
NA	TRBV2	few	TRBJ1-5	TGTGCCAGCAGTGAGGCGGAAGATCAGCCCCAGCATTTT	CASSEAEDQPQHF
NA	TRBV9	NA	TRBJ1-2	TGTGCCAGCAGCCCCGAAGGGGGTTCTAACTATGGCTACACCTTC	CASSPEGGSNYGYTF
TRBD2	TRBV23-1	NA	TRBJ2-5	TGCGCCAGCAGTCAAGTACGGGAGGGACAAGAGACCCAGTACTTC	CASSQVREGQETQYF
TRBD1	TRBV6-1	few	TRBJ2-7	TGTGCCAGCAGACTTACCGGGACAGGGGGCTACGAGCAGTACTTC	CASRLTGTGGYEQYF
NA	TRBV2	NA	TRBJ1-5	TGTGCCAGCAGTGATTACAGGGATGACCAGCCCCAGCATTTT	CASSDYRDDQPQHF
NA	TRBV28	NA	TRBJ1-2	TGTGCCAGCAGTCCAGGGGACTATGGCTACACCTTC	CASSPGDYGYTF
NA	TRBV2	NA	TRBJ1-5	TGTGCCAGCAACCCGGACAAGACACTCAATCAGCCCCAGCATTTT	CASNPDKTLNQPQHF
TRBD1	TRBV6-5	NA	TRBJ2-7	TGTGCCAGCAGTTACTCGATGGGACAGGGGGCCTACGAGCAGTACTTC	CASSYSMGQGAYEQYF
NA	TRBV19	NA	TRBJ1-5	TGTGCCAGTAGTATCAGGATTAATCAGCCCCAGCATTTT	CASSIRINQPQHF
NA	TRBV6-1	NA	TRBJ1-5	TGTGCCAGCAGTGAAGATACGGGTGCTGTTCAGCCCCAGCATTTT	CASSEDTGAVQPQHF
TRBD1	TRBV30	NA	TRBJ1-2	TGTGCCTGGAATCAAAACAGGGGCGAATATGGCTACACCTTC	CAWNQNRGEYGYTF
NA	TRBV30	NA	TRBJ2-7	TGTGCCTTAGGGGTTTCCTACGAGCAGTACTTC	CALGVSYEQYF
TRBD1	TRBV5-1	NA	TRBJ1-1	TGCGCCAGCAGCTTAGAGGGGGCTAACACTGAAGCTTTCTTT	CASSLEGANTEAFF
TRBD1	TRBV7-3	NA	TRBJ1-6	TGTGCCAGCAGCTCCGGACAGGGGAATTCACCCCTCCACTTT	CASSSGQGNSPLHF
NA	TRBV4-2	NA	TRBJ1-2	TGTGCCAGCAGCCCTGACAGCCGCTTTTTCTATGGCTACACCTTC	CASSPDSRFFYGYTF
TRBD1	TRBV4-1	NA	TRBJ1-5	TGCGCCAGCAGCCAGGACAGGGGTCGAGGGCAGCCCCAGCATTTT	CASSQDRGRGQPQHF
TRBD2	TRBV13	NA	TRBJ2-1	TGTGCCAGCAGCTTAGACACCCGACTAGCGGGCTTAACTACCGAGCAGTTCTTC	CASSLDTRLAGLTTEQFF
NA	TRBV5-1	few	TRBJ2-1	TGCGCCAGCAGCTGGGGGCCTCGTATCGATGAGCAGTTCTTC	CASSWGPRIDEQFF
NA	TRBV30	NA	TRBJ2-5	TGTGCCTGGACGCGCCAAGAGACCCAGTACTTC	CAWTRQETQYF
TRBD1	TRBV30	NA	TRBJ1-2	TGTGCCTGGAGGACAGGGCGTAACTATGGCTACACCTTC	CAWRTGRNYGYTF
TRBD2	TRBV19	NA	TRBJ2-7	TGTGCCAGTAGTGATAGCGGGGGCACCTACGAGCAGTACTTC	CASSDSGGTYEQYF
TRBD1	TRBV2	NA	TRBJ1-2	TGTGCCAGCAGTCCTCTAAATTTATGGACAGGAACAGCTAACTATGGCTACACCTTC	CASSPLNLWTGTANYGYTF
NA	TRBV18	NA	TRBJ1-1	TGTGCCAGCTCACCACCTCCCGCGGCGAACACTGAAGCTTTCTTT	CASSPPPAANTEAFF
NA	TRBV28	NA	TRBJ1-1	TGTGCCAGCAGTTTGGAGGGAAGTTGGTTCTTT	CASSLEGSWFF
NA	TRBV4-1	few	TRBJ2-3	TGCGCCAGCAGCCGGCAGCCTCCCTTTCTAACTAACACAGATACGCAGTATTTT	CASSRQPPFLTNTDTQYF
TRBD2	TRBV30	NA	TRBJ2-1	TGTGCCTGGGACACGCGGCGGGGGAAATCCTACAATGAGCAGTTCTTC	CAWDTRRGKSYNEQFF
NA	TRBV7-8	NA	TRBJ1-1	TGTGCCATCACGGAGAACGGTGAAGCTTTCTTT	CAITENGEAFF
NA	TRBV10-3	few	TRBJ1-1	TGTGCCATCAGTGAGGGCCAGGGGAACACTGAAGCTTTCTTT	CAISEGQGNTEAFF